These 14 T cell receptor beta chains were all obtained from the same sample, sequenced in a study of early T cells in non-severe SARS-CoV-2 infection. TCRdb re-called the 5' RACE reads through MiXCR, storing one row per CDR3 protein. The sample holds under 85,000 distinct CDR3 sequences, about 12% seen once. The sequencing input was whole blood. All receptors derive from an adult who was a healthcare worker with PCR-confirmed SARS-CoV-2 infection or an uninfected control (not recorded which).

This clonotype appeared many times. The chain is built from TRBV5-6 and TRBJ1-1; TRBD1 is a possible D gene (6 bases). Looked up from germline, CDR1 is SGHDT and CDR2 is YYEEEE. Trimming shortened V by 10 bases and J by 1 base, and 17 bases separated the two germline ends. The CDR3 totals 14 residues. CDR3 amino acids: CASHPQGRNTEAFF. CDR3 nucleotide sequence: TGTGCCTCCCATCCCCAGGGGAGGAACACTGAAGCTTTCTTT.

This clonotype has a handful of counts. This chain uses TRBV9 with TRBJ1-1; D remains ambiguous. Per the germline V gene, CDR1 is SGDLS and CDR2 is YYNGEE. The V gene lost 3 bases and the J gene lost 5 bases, with 14 bases spanning the gap. The CDR3 length is 14 residues. The CDR3 DNA follows: TGTGCCAGCAGCGGGTCCTCCCGGTGGACTGAAGCTTTCTTT. This codes for CASSGSSRWTEAFF.

Points on this clonotype: A much larger clonotype is one base distant, so this may be a read error. J is TRBJ2-7 and V is TRBV29-1, with D perhaps assigned TRBD1 or TRBD2 (6 bases each). This CDR3 is built from 14 residues. From germline, CDR1 is SQVTM and CDR2 ANQGSEA. The CDR3 reads CSVGGHPSSYQQYF. In DNA, the CDR3 is TGCAGCGTCGGGGGACATCCCAGCTCCTACCAGCAGTACTTC.

This rearrangement joins TRBV7-9 to TRBJ2-3; tentatively, D is TRBD1 (5 bases). Germline V gene data show CDR1 as SEHNR and CDR2 as FQNEAQ (reference sequence). Trimming cost V 5 bases and J 8 bases, with 17 bases left between them. The CDR3 loop spans 14 amino acids. The CDR3 nucleotides read TGTGCCAGCAGCCCCTGGGGCAGTGTGGTTACGCAGTATTTT. Its translation is CASSPWGSVVTQYF.

This clonotype was recorded at least ten times. V is TRBV6-6 and J is TRBJ2-3; D gene uncertain. Germline V CDR1 and CDR2: MNHNY, SVGAGI (reference sequence). The CDR3 totals 15 residues. Trimming left V 0 bases short and J 1 base short, with 8 bases between. The CDR3 DNA reads as TGTGCCAGCAGTTACTCGCGGTCAGGCACAGATACGCAGTATTTT. Its protein product is CASSYSRSGTDTQYF.

A few counts support this clonotype. J is TRBJ2-5 and V is TRBV29-1; 7 bases are a match to TRBD1. Per germline, CDR1 SQVTM and CDR2 ANQGSEA. CDR3 length equals 14 residues. The trim removed 8 bases at V and 5 bases at J, leaving 14 bases unmatched. The CDR3 nucleotides read TGCAGCATTCAGGGGACAGTTATTTCGGAGACCCAGTACTTC. Its translation: CSIQGTVISETQYF.

This clonotype was seen more than once but under ten times. V and J are TRBV25-1 and TRBJ1-6; unclear D gene. The germline V and J ends were trimmed by 1 base and 5 bases, with 9 bases remaining between them. The CDR3 consists of 15 residues. In germline, CDR1 is MGHDK, CDR2 SYGVNS. In DNA form, the CDR3 reads TGTGCCAGCAGTGAATTGACCGCAAATAATTCACCCCTCCACTTT. This codes for CASSELTANNSPLHF.

This clonotype has only a few counts. The chain employs TRBV6-5 and TRBJ2-2; 10 nucleotides agree with TRBD1. The length of the CDR3 is 18 residues. Germline V lookup: CDR1 MNHEY, CDR2 SVGAGI. The junction had 9 bases not matched to a gene; V was cut back by 5 bases and J by 0 bases. The CDR3 region is CASSASPGQGTNTGELFF. Here the CDR3 DNA reads TGTGCCAGCAGTGCCTCTCCGGGACAGGGGACGAACACCGGGGAGCTGTTTTTT.

The J gene is TRBJ2-1, the V gene TRBV5-4, with 9 bases identical to TRBD2. The CDR3 is made up of 18 amino acids. In germline, CDR1 is SGHNT, CDR2 YYREEE (reference sequence). The junction had 10 bases not matched to a gene; V was cut back by 3 bases and J by 0 bases. The CDR3 coding sequence is TGTGCCAGCAGCTCACCTAGCGGGACCCCGAGCTCCTACAATGAGCAGTTCTTC. Translating gives CASSSPSGTPSSYNEQFF.

The V call is TRBV25-1, the J call TRBJ2-5, with TRBD1 identical over 7 bases. The CDR3 totals 14 residues. V trimming: 4 bases; J trimming: 2 bases; junction bases outside the gene matches: 4. From germline, CDR1 is MGHDK and CDR2 SYGVNS. The DNA of the CDR3 is TGTGCCAGCAGTGTAATACAGGGGCAAGAGACCCAGTACTTC. Protein: CASSVIQGQETQYF.

This rearrangement joins TRBV7-2 to TRBJ2-1; D is undetermined. The germline V and J ends were trimmed by 2 bases and 8 bases, with 10 bases remaining between them. The V gene's germline CDR1 is SGHTA and CDR2 FQGNSA. CDR3 length equals 13 residues. The CDR3 spells CASSLQFAYEQFF. Written as DNA, the CDR3 is TGTGCCAGCAGCTTACAGTTTGCCTATGAGCAGTTCTTC.

The chain joins TRBV10-3 to TRBJ2-5, with a tentative D call TRBD2 (5 bases). The V and J ends lost 4 bases and 4 bases respectively, with 7 bases between them. This CDR3 is 12 amino acids long. The germline gives CDR1 ENHRY, CDR2 SYGVKD. Here the CDR3 reads CAISGEGETQYF. CDR3 DNA: TGTGCCATCAGTGGAGAGGGAGAGACCCAGTACTTC.

V usage is TRBV7-9 and J usage is TRBJ1-1; D is perhaps TRBD1 (5 bases). Germline V gene sequence: CDR1 SEHNR, CDR2 FQNEAQ (reference sequence). This CDR3 spans 14 amino acids. Trimming took off 1 base at V and 4 bases at J, with 10 bases between the two ends. The CDR3 loop reads CASSLVQGLTEAFF. For the CDR3, the DNA is TGTGCCAGCAGCTTAGTCCAGGGCCTCACTGAAGCTTTCTTT.

This chain uses TRBV9 with TRBJ2-3; 11 nucleotides agree with TRBD2. The CDR3 contains 16 residues. The J segment lost 6 bases and the V segment lost 3 bases, leaving 9 bases of the junction unmatched. Germline assignment: CDR1 SGDLS and CDR2 YYNGEE. The CDR3 protein is CASSAPTSGVLDTQYF. The CDR3 DNA reads as TGTGCCAGCAGCGCCCCGACTAGCGGGGTCCTTGATACGCAGTATTTT.